The 9 T cell receptor beta chains in this list originate from one sample, sequenced in a study of cytomegalovirus exposure and HLA in healthy donors. Repertoires were generated with immunoSEQ multiplex PCR, while TCRdb's copy carries only in-frame clones and drops some. In the table there are around 60,000 clones, about 91% of which are singletons. Input material: PBMCs. All receptors come from a woman between 18 and 30 years old in good health and CMV-seronegative.

The chain joins TRBV28 to TRBJ1-5, with 7 bases fitting TRBD1. This CDR3 comprises 13 residues. Germline V lookup: CDR1 MDHEN, CDR2 SYDVKM. The ends lost 5 bases at V and 3 bases at J; junction bases unmatched: 1. The CDR3 reads CASSTGVNQPQHF. The CDR3 nucleotides are TGTGCCAGCAGTACAGGGGTCAATCAGCCCCAGCATTTT.

This chain connects TRBV14 to TRBJ2-7; a possible D gene is TRBD1 (6 bases). V was trimmed by 4 bases and J by 4 bases, leaving 14 bases between them. CDR3 length: 14 amino acids. CDR1 SGHDN and CDR2 FVKESK come from the germline V gene. CDR3 sequence: CASSPPRGSYEQYF. The CDR3 DNA sequence: TGTGCCAGCAGCCCCCCTAGGGGGTCATACGAGCAGTACTTC.

This chain links TRBV29-1 with TRBJ2-5, with 7 bases fitting TRBD1. This CDR3 comprises 17 residues. Losses at the gene ends were 4 bases for V and 4 bases for J; bases not matched to a gene: 18. Germline V gene sequence: CDR1 SQVTM, CDR2 ANQGSEA. The CDR3 loop is CSVGVRDSLPYRETQYF. CDR3 in DNA: TGCAGCGTTGGGGTACGGGACAGTCTCCCCTACCGAGAGACCCAGTACTTC.

This rearrangement joins TRBV9 to TRBJ2-7, with unresolved D. Per germline, CDR1 SGDLS and CDR2 YYNGEE. Trimming took off 3 bases at V and 3 bases at J, with 10 bases between the two ends. The length of the CDR3 is 13 residues. The CDR3 DNA is TGTGCCAGCAGCGCTGAATACGGCTACGAGCAGTACTTC. Translating it yields CASSAEYGYEQYF.

The chain employs TRBV27 and TRBJ2-7; tentative D call: TRBD2 (6 bases). Trimming removed 5 bases at V and 2 bases at J, with 22 bases between. The CDR3 is made up of 17 amino acids. Germline CDR1 is MNHEY and CDR2 is SMNVEV (reference sequence). The CDR3 here is CASSLLGGGRTPYEQYF. The CDR3 coding sequence is TGTGCCAGCAGTCTCCTAGGTGGAGGGAGGACCCCCTACGAGCAGTACTTC.

V usage is TRBV7-6 and J usage is TRBJ1-2; 8 bases are a match to TRBD1. CDR1 SGHVS and CDR2 FNYEAQ come from the germline V gene. Trimming cost V 2 bases and J 6 bases; bases outside gene matches: 2. CDR3 length: 13 residues. This CDR3 reads CASSLSGGDGYTF. Here the CDR3 DNA reads TGTGCCAGCAGCTTATCAGGGGGCGATGGCTACACCTTC.

The rearrangement uses TRBV5-6 and TRBJ1-1; D not resolved. This CDR3 contains 13 residues. Germline V gives CDR1 SGHDT, CDR2 YYEEEE. Trimming stripped 4 bases from V and 4 bases from J, with 11 bases between. The CDR3 nucleotides read TGTGCCAGCAGCCTCGAGGGCGGCACTGAAGCTTTCTTT. This encodes CASSLEGGTEAFF.

J is TRBJ2-6 and V is TRBV7-9; TRBD1 aligns across 7 bases. The CDR3 contains 19 residues. Germline assignment: CDR1 SEHNR and CDR2 FQNEAQ (reference sequence). The V gene end was trimmed by 4 bases and the J gene end by 3 bases; junction bases not matched to a gene: 15. The CDR3 region has the DNA TGTGCCAGCAGCTCAGAACGACAGGGTTCCCCTCTTGGGGCCAACGTCCTGACTTTC. It yields the protein CASSSERQGSPLGANVLTF.

The chain combines TRBV10-3 with TRBJ2-1; 11 bases are a match to TRBD2. The trim removed 6 bases at V and 3 bases at J, leaving 13 bases unmatched. There are 18 residues in the CDR3. Germline V gene data show CDR1 as ENHRY and CDR2 as SYGVKD. CDR3 DNA: TGTGCCATCAGAGACTCGGGAACTAGCGGGAGTGTCTACAATGAGCAGTTCTTC. It is translated as CAIRDSGTSGSVYNEQFF.